Below, 26 T cell receptor beta chains from the same sample are listed, as sequenced in a study of cytomegalovirus exposure and HLA in healthy donors. Primers: 60 Vbeta forward and 13 Jbeta reverse. Only in-frame clones appear in the TCRdb table, and some are missing; sequencing was by immunoSEQ multiplex PCR. The table lists fewer than 200,000 clones, around 80% of them singletons. The sequenced sample consisted of PBMCs. These receptors all stem from a male donor in good health and CMV-seronegative.

The CDR3 nucleotides are TGTGCCAGCTCACCGCAACAGGGCTACGAGCAGTACTTC. It encodes CASSPQQGYEQYF. The rearrangement uses TRBV18 and TRBJ2-7, with D perhaps matching TRBD1 (6 bases). Trimming took off 3 bases at V and 3 bases at J, with 9 bases between the two ends. CDR1 and CDR2 (germline): KGHSH, LQKENI. This CDR3 is 13 amino acids long.

This rearrangement joins TRBV18 to TRBJ1-6, with 10 bases matching TRBD1. The ends lost 6 bases at V and 6 bases at J; junction bases unmatched: 17. The length of the CDR3 is 19 residues. From germline, CDR1 is KGHSH and CDR2 LQKENI. CDR3 amino acids: CASSHVTRGQGRSNSPLHF. CDR3 bases: TGTGCCAGCTCCCACGTAACGAGGGGACAGGGGCGTTCTAATTCACCCCTCCACTTT.

This sequence joins TRBV5-1 and TRBJ2-1, with TRBD1 identical over 9 bases. Germline loops: CDR1 SGHRS, CDR2 YFSETQ. Unmatched junction bases numbered 8, after V lost 4 bases and J lost 9 bases. The CDR3 runs to 14 residues. The CDR3 is CASSTGTGTSEQFF. CDR3 DNA sequence: TGCGCCAGCAGCACTGGGACAGGGACAAGTGAGCAGTTCTTC.

The chain is built from TRBV5-4 and TRBJ1-1; weak D call: TRBD1 (6 bases). Trimming left V 3 bases short and J 1 base short, with 13 bases between. The CDR3 length is 15 residues. Germline CDR1 and CDR2: SGHNT and YYREEE (reference sequence). The CDR3 loop reads CASSSPMDRNTEAFF. DNA for the CDR3: TGTGCCAGCAGCTCGCCTATGGACAGGAACACTGAAGCTTTCTTT.

This clone was counted a few times. The chain employs TRBV29-1 and TRBJ1-4, with D maybe TRBD1 (5 bases). The V gene's germline CDR1 is SQVTM and CDR2 ANQGSEA. The CDR3 is made up of 15 amino acids. V lost 4 bases, J lost 4 bases, and 16 bases lay in between. The CDR3 sequence is CSVATQGLNNEKLFF. For the CDR3, the DNA is TGCAGCGTTGCCACCCAGGGACTCAATAATGAAAAACTGTTTTTT.

The chain uses TRBV19 and TRBJ1-1; no clear D gene. Germline values: CDR1 LNHDA, CDR2 SQIVND (reference sequence). Trimming removed 5 bases at V and 3 bases at J, with 16 bases between. The CDR3 is 15 residues long. CDR3 sequence: CASSPRWRADTEAFF. The CDR3, as DNA: TGTGCCAGTAGTCCCCGTTGGAGGGCGGACACTGAAGCTTTCTTT.

Turning to this clone: Distinct nucleotide sequences in the sample also encode this CDR3. The gene calls are TRBV5-1 and TRBJ1-5; 9 positions match TRBD1. The CDR3 extends over 15 amino acids. The ends lost 4 bases at V and 5 bases at J; junction bases unmatched: 7. Germline-derived CDR1 and CDR2 are SGHRS and YFSETQ. For the CDR3, the DNA is TGCGCCAGCAGCCAAGGACAGGGGATGGATCAGCCCCAGCATTTT. This codes for CASSQGQGMDQPQHF.

V and J are TRBV5-1 and TRBJ1-2; a possible D gene is TRBD1 (5 bases). Trimming stripped 4 bases from V and 3 bases from J, with 16 bases between. CDR1 and CDR2 (germline): SGHRS, YFSETQ. The CDR3 totals 15 residues. The CDR3 nucleotides read TGCGCCAGCAGCGTATCTACGGGGGACTACTATGGCTACACCTTC. Its translation is CASSVSTGDYYGYTF. Variable domain in full (rest from reference TRBV5-1 and TRBJ1-2): KAGVTQTPRYLIKTRGQQVTLSCSPISGHRSVSWYQQTPGQGLQFLFEYFSETQRNKGNFPGRFSGRQFSNSRSEMNVSTLELGDSALYLCASSVSTGDYYGYTFGSGTRLTVV.

In this sample, this clone turned up once. This chain links TRBV2 with TRBJ2-7; no clear D. Germline CDR1 reads SNHLY; CDR2 reads FYNNEI. Between the trimmed V and J ends, which lost 4 bases and 3 bases, there was a span of 7 bases. The CDR3 is 12 residues long. The CDR3: CASSAPFYEQYF. In DNA form, the CDR3 reads TGTGCCAGCAGTGCCCCCTTCTACGAGCAGTACTTC.

The chain couples TRBV5-8 to TRBJ2-5; 10 bases match TRBD2. With 7 bases clipped from V and 2 bases from J, the junction kept 2 bases outside the gene matches. The length of the CDR3 is 13 residues. Germline CDR1 SGHTS, CDR2 YDEGEE. In DNA, the CDR3 is TGTGCCAGCCGGACTAGCGGACAAGAGACCCAGTACTTC. Amino acids: CASRTSGQETQYF.

V and J are TRBV5-4 and TRBJ1-6; tentative D call: TRBD1 (6 bases). CDR3 length equals 13 residues. V was shortened by 4 bases and J by 10 bases, with 12 bases between the two germline ends. Germline assignment: CDR1 SGHNT and CDR2 YYREEE (reference sequence). The CDR3 bases are TGTGCCAGCAGCGAAAAAGGGGGATCACCCCTCCACTTT. Protein product: CASSEKGGSPLHF. The variable domain in full, completed from reference TRBV5-4 and TRBJ1-6, reads ETGVTQSPTHLIKTRGQQVTLRCSSQSGHNTVSWYQQALGQGPQFIFQYYREEENGRGNFPPRFSGLQFPNYSSELNVNALELDDSALYLCASSEKGGSPLHFGNGTRLTVT.

The rearrangement joins TRBV9 to TRBJ2-5; a weak D match, TRBD1 (7 bases). The CDR3 is 21 amino acids. The germline V and J ends were trimmed by 0 bases and 2 bases, with 29 bases remaining between them. The germline CDR1 and CDR2 sequences are SGDLS and YYNGEE. CDR3 amino acids: CASSVGTSAGTASVGQETQYF. DNA for the CDR3: TGTGCCAGCAGCGTAGGGACCTCCGCGGGGACAGCATCGGTGGGACAAGAGACCCAGTACTTC.

The CDR3 DNA is TGTGCCAGCAGCCCCAGGGTGGACACTGAAGCTTTCTTT. Protein: CASSPRVDTEAFF. The chain couples TRBV11-2 to TRBJ1-1, with D perhaps TRBD1 (5 bases). Per the germline V gene, CDR1 is SGHAT and CDR2 is FQNNGV. This CDR3 is 13 amino acids long. Trimming pared 5 bases from V and 3 bases from J, leaving 10 bases between.

This clone was picked up one time. V usage is TRBV30 and J usage is TRBJ1-1, with TRBD1 identical over 7 bases. The CDR3 spans 14 residues. Germline CDR1 GTSNPN, CDR2 SVGIG (reference sequence). V was pared by 2 bases and J by 1 base, with 4 bases of the junction left unmatched. The CDR3 DNA follows: TGTGCCTGGAGTACCCGACAGGGGAACACTGAAGCTTTCTTT. It specifies CAWSTRQGNTEAFF.

This clone was observed a single time. This rearrangement joins TRBV7-8 to TRBJ1-1, with 8 positions matching TRBD1. The V gene's germline CDR1 is SGHVS and CDR2 FQNEAQ. The junction had 8 bases not matched to a gene; V was cut back by 2 bases and J by 9 bases. There are 14 residues in the CDR3. The CDR3 loop is CASSLPGQVSKAFF. Here the CDR3 DNA reads TGTGCCAGCAGCTTACCGGGACAGGTTTCTAAAGCTTTCTTT.

V gene TRBV19 combines with J gene TRBJ1-2; 11 bases line up with TRBD1. The V and J ends lost 6 bases and 4 bases, in that order; junction bases with no gene match: 7. The CDR3 is 15 amino acids. The V gene's germline CDR1 is LNHDA and CDR2 SQIVND (reference sequence). In DNA form, the CDR3 reads TGTGCCAGTAGCCCCGGGACAGGGGGGGGCTATGGCTACACCTTC. It codes for CASSPGTGGGYGYTF.

This chain uses TRBV7-9 with TRBJ2-3; the match to TRBD2 covers 14 bases. Per the germline V gene, CDR1 is SEHNR and CDR2 is FQNEAQ (reference sequence). The ends lost 3 bases at V and 6 bases at J; junction bases unmatched: 5. This CDR3 is built from 16 residues. This chain's CDR3 is CASSLGLAGAGDTQYF. The CDR3, as DNA: TGTGCCAGCAGCTTGGGACTAGCGGGGGCAGGGGATACGCAGTATTTT.

The chain combines TRBV11-2 with TRBJ2-7; 9 nucleotides match TRBD1. CDR3 length: 16 amino acids. V was clipped by 5 bases and J by 4 bases; unmatched bases: 12. Germline CDR1 is SGHAT and CDR2 is FQNNGV. The chain's CDR3 is CASSRAEQGAIYEQYF. DNA of the CDR3: TGTGCCAGCAGCCGAGCTGAACAGGGGGCGATATACGAGCAGTACTTC.

This clone showed up just once. The chain has TRBV11-2 and TRBJ1-4, with TRBD1 matching 9 bases. Losses at the gene ends were 4 bases for V and 6 bases for J; bases not matched to a gene: 6. Germline-derived CDR1 and CDR2 are SGHAT and FQNNGV. The CDR3 is 15 residues long. The CDR3 coding sequence is TGTGCCAGCAGCTCATCGGGACAGGGACATGAAAAACTGTTTTTT. Its protein product is CASSSSGQGHEKLFF.

The CDR3 region is CASSIEAAGNTIYF. CDR3 nucleotide sequence: TGTGCCAGCAGCATCGAGGCCGCTGGAAACACCATATATTTT. The V gene is TRBV9, the J gene TRBJ1-3; D uncertain. The V end lost 4 bases, the J end lost 2 bases, and 10 bases lay between the germline ends. Germline-derived CDR1 and CDR2 are SGDLS and YYNGEE. This CDR3 comprises 14 residues.

With respect to this clone: Sequence at one end of the junction differs from germline and may be a read error. This chain uses TRBV7-9 with TRBJ1-2; D is ambiguous. Looked up from germline, CDR1 is SEHNR and CDR2 is FQNEAQ (reference sequence). CDR3 length: 13 residues. The chain's CDR3 is CSSSSLSPNGYTF. In nucleotides, the CDR3 is TGTTCCAGCAGCTCCCTTTCCCCTAATGGCTACACCTTC.

V usage is TRBV10-3 and J usage is TRBJ2-2, with TRBD2 matching 7 bases. Looked up from germline, CDR1 is ENHRY and CDR2 is SYGVKD. The CDR3 consists of 16 residues. Unmatched junction bases numbered 6, after V lost 0 bases and J lost 5 bases. CDR3 loop: CAISESMQGGTGELFF. The CDR3 DNA follows: TGTGCCATCAGTGAGTCCATGCAGGGAGGGACCGGGGAGCTGTTTTTT.

The count of this clone is one. V usage is TRBV2 and J usage is TRBJ1-4, with 8 bases aligning to TRBD1. The CDR3 is 15 residues long. After removal of 2 bases from V and 7 bases from J, the junction contained 6 bases not matched to a gene. Per germline, CDR1 SNHLY and CDR2 FYNNEI. This CDR3 is CASSEQGALAEKLFF. The CDR3 DNA is TGTGCCAGCAGTGAACAGGGGGCCCTAGCTGAAAAACTGTTTTTT.

In its sample, this clone was seen a few times. The CDR3 loop reads CASSLGATNTGELFF. The CDR3 nucleotides read TGCGCCAGCAGCTTGGGGGCAACGAACACCGGGGAGCTGTTTTTT. The V and J genes are TRBV5-1 and TRBJ2-2; D is unresolved. V was cut by 0 bases and J by 0 bases, with 6 bases left in between. Germline V gene sequence: CDR1 SGHRS, CDR2 YFSETQ. The CDR3 has 15 amino acids.

The chain uses TRBV7-9 and TRBJ1-2, with D perhaps TRBD1 (5 bases). Deletions cut 5 bases from V and 7 bases from J, with 20 bases between. The germline gives CDR1 SEHNR, CDR2 FQNEAQ (reference sequence). The CDR3 length is 15 residues. CDR3 protein: CASSPNLGGAGGYTF. CDR3 nucleotides: TGTGCCAGCAGCCCGAATTTAGGCGGGGCGGGTGGCTACACCTTC.

The V and J genes are TRBV2 and TRBJ2-7; TRBD1 might be the D (6 bases). Trimming shortened V by 8 bases and J by 3 bases, and 14 bases separated the two germline ends. This CDR3 has 13 residues. The germline V gene has CDR1 SNHLY and CDR2 FYNNEI. The CDR3 nucleotides are TGTGCCAGCCGCCTAACAGGGAACTACGAGCAGTACTTC. This codes for CASRLTGNYEQYF.